A single sample is the source of the 12 T cell receptor beta chains below, sequenced in a study of identifying expanded T cells in peripheral blood. Only in-frame clones appear in the TCRdb table, and some are missing; sequencing was by immunoSEQ multiplex PCR. The repertoire holds over 80,000 clones, with approximately 83% as singletons. Sequences were obtained from blood. The origin of the receptors is a person aged 18 to 69 in good health.

In its sample, this clone was seen a few times. The V gene is TRBV2, the J gene TRBJ1-5; the D is unclear. Germline loops: CDR1 SNHLY, CDR2 FYNNEI. V lost 9 bases to trimming and J lost 9 bases, with 27 bases between them. There are 16 residues in the CDR3. The CDR3 spells CASLSPDRAKARPQHF. The CDR3 coding sequence is TGTGCCAGTTTAAGTCCCGACCGGGCCAAAGCCCGGCCCCAGCATTTT.

V usage is TRBV7-9 and J usage is TRBJ2-7, with 9 bases identical to TRBD1. V lost 5 bases to trimming and J lost 2 bases; unmatched junction nucleotides: 10. Germline V gene sequence: CDR1 SEHNR, CDR2 FQNEAQ (reference sequence). CDR3 length: 16 amino acids. The DNA for the CDR3 is TGTGCCAGCAGCGCAAAACAGGGGGCGCAGGCCTACGAGCAGTACTTC. As protein: CASSAKQGAQAYEQYF.

This rearrangement joins TRBV6-1 to TRBJ2-7; D may correspond to TRBD1 or TRBD2 (5 bases each). Trimming took off 6 bases at V and 2 bases at J, with 14 bases between the two ends. Germline loops: CDR1 MNHNS, CDR2 SASEGT. This CDR3 contains 14 residues. In DNA, the CDR3 is TGTGCCAGCAGCTGGGACGTCGTACCCTACGAGCAGTACTTC. Protein product: CASSWDVVPYEQYF.

This chain connects TRBV19 to TRBJ2-2; D is unresolved. Germline lookup yields CDR1 LNHDA and CDR2 SQIVND (reference sequence). There are 13 residues in the CDR3. V was clipped by 6 bases and J by 6 bases, with 11 bases between them. As DNA, the CDR3 is TGTGCCAGTAGATCCCCAGGAGCCGGGGAGCTGTTTTTT. Its translation: CASRSPGAGELFF.

The CDR3 protein is CASSIPDRGRSALHF. CDR3 in DNA: TGTGCCAGTAGTATCCCGGACAGGGGGCGTTCGGCCCTCCACTTT. J is TRBJ1-6 and V is TRBV19, with 11 nucleotides matching TRBD1. The junction had 9 bases not matched to a gene; V was cut back by 3 bases and J by 14 bases. Germline V lookup: CDR1 LNHDA, CDR2 SQIVND (reference sequence). This CDR3 is built from 15 residues.

The rearrangement links TRBV11-3 to TRBJ1-6; D is unclear. V lost 4 bases, J lost 0 bases, and 7 bases lay in between. This CDR3 contains 15 residues. The germline V gene encodes CDR1 SGHNT and CDR2 YENEEA. The CDR3 loop reads CASSSQYSYNSPLHF. The CDR3 DNA reads as TGTGCCAGCAGCTCGCAGTACTCCTATAATTCACCCCTCCACTTT.

This chain connects TRBV9 to TRBJ2-7, with 7 positions matching TRBD2. The CDR3 covers 16 residues. From germline, CDR1 is SGDLS and CDR2 YYNGEE. V trimming: 2 bases; J trimming: 0 bases; junction bases outside the gene matches: 8. The CDR3 here is CASSVGIAGDSYEQYF. The DNA for the CDR3 is TGTGCCAGCAGCGTGGGTATCGCGGGGGACTCCTACGAGCAGTACTTC.

This clone appeared a single time. The chain is built from TRBV5-4 and TRBJ1-4; tentatively, D is TRBD1 (5 bases). The CDR3 consists of 15 residues. Trimming removed 0 bases at V and 8 bases at J, with 14 bases between. Germline values: CDR1 SGHNT, CDR2 YYREEE (reference sequence). CDR3 in amino acids: CASSLGGSMDEKLFF. The CDR3 DNA reads as TGTGCCAGCAGCTTGGGGGGGTCCATGGACGAAAAACTGTTTTTT. Looking up the rest from reference TRBV5-4 and TRBJ1-4 gives the full variable domain: ETGVTQSPTHLIKTRGQQVTLRCSSQSGHNTVSWYQQALGQGPQFIFQYYREEENGRGNFPPRFSGLQFPNYSSELNVNALELDDSALYLCASSLGGSMDEKLFFGSGTQLSVL.

The chain joins TRBV19 to TRBJ1-1, with D possibly matching TRBD1 (5 bases). V lost 5 bases, J lost 4 bases, and 11 bases lay in between. This CDR3 has 13 residues. Germline-derived CDR1 and CDR2 are LNHDA and SQIVND (reference sequence). DNA for the CDR3: TGTGCCAGTAGTGGGGCGGTGGGCACTGAAGCTTTCTTT. Its translation: CASSGAVGTEAFF.

J is TRBJ1-5 and V is TRBV6-1; D not certain. The germline CDR1 and CDR2 sequences are MNHNS and SASEGT. CDR3 length equals 15 residues. Trimming left V 2 bases short and J 2 bases short, with 10 bases between. The CDR3: CASSEWRSGNQPQHF. The CDR3 DNA is TGTGCCAGCAGTGAATGGCGGTCGGGCAATCAGCCCCAGCATTTT.

This chain uses TRBV30 with TRBJ2-3, with unresolved D. The CDR3 is 12 amino acids. Germline loops: CDR1 GTSNPN, CDR2 SVGIG (reference sequence). V was shortened by 0 bases and J by 6 bases, with 7 bases between the two germline ends. CDR3 sequence reads: CAWSVGSDTQYF. DNA of the CDR3: TGTGCCTGGAGTGTGGGTTCGGATACGCAGTATTTT.

V is TRBV20-1 and J is TRBJ2-5; D unclear. Germline CDR1 DFQATT, CDR2 SNEGSKA (reference sequence). CDR3 size: 10 residues. V lost 3 bases to trimming and J lost 2 bases, with 1 base between them. CDR3 loop: CSASQETQYF. As DNA, the CDR3 is TGCAGTGCTAGTCAAGAGACCCAGTACTTC.